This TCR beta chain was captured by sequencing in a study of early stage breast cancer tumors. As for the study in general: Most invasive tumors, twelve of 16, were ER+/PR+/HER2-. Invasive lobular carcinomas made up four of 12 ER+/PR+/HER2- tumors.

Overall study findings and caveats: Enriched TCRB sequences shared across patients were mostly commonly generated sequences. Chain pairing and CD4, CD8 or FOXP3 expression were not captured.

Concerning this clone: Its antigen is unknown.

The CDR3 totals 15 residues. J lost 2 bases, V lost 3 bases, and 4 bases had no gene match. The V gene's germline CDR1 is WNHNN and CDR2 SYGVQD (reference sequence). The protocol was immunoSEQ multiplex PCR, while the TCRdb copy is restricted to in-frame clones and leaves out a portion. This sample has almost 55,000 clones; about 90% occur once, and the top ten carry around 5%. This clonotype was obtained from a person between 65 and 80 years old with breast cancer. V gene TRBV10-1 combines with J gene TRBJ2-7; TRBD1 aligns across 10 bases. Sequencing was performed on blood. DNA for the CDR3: TGCGCCAGCAGTGACTCCGGGACAGGGGCCTACGAGCAGTACTTC. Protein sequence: CASSDSGTGAYEQYF.